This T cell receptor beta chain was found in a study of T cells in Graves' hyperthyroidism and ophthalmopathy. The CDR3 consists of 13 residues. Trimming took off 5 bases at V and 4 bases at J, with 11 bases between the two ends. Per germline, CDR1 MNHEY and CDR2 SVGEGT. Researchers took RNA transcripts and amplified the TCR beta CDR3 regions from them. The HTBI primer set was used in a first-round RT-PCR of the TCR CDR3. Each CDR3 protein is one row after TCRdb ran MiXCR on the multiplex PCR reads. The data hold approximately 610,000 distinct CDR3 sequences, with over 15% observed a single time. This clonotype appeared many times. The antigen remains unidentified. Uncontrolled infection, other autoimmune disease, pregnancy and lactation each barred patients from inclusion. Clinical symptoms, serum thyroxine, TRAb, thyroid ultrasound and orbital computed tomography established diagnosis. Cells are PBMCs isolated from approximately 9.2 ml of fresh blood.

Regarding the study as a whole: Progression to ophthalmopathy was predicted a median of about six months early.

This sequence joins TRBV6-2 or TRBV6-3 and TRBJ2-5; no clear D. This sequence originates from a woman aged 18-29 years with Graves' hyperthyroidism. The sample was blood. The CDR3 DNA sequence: TGTGCCAGCAGTGTCCTTTTACGAGAGACCCAGTACTTC. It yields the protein CASSVLLRETQYF.